This TCR beta chain was identified in a study of T cell responses to AZD1222 COVID-19 vaccine. Findings and limits, study-wide: Across spike, vaccine-associated CD4 TCRs were found, dominant at 160-218 and 743-854. Among AZD1222 vaccinees, only five or six were seropositive at baseline. Clonal diversity was possibly underestimated, and the donors were mostly white British, with more females. Breadth and depth of Spike-specific TCRs rose after two AZD1222 doses.

The data were produced by immunoSEQ multiplex PCR, yet TCRdb's version contains in-frame clones alone and is incomplete. The sample consists of 160,000 or so clones, around nine tenths of them appearing once. CDR1 is MRHNA, CDR2 SNTAGT, per germline. This CDR3 comprises 18 residues. The trim removed 6 bases at V and 3 bases at J, leaving 9 bases unmatched. Comment on this clone: Its matching antigen is unknown.

The sample was peripheral blood, taken on day 0 of AZD1222 vaccination. This receptor was identified in an adult in good health. This chain joins TRBV6-4 and TRBJ2-4; 15 bases match TRBD2. The CDR3 region has the DNA TGTGCCAGCAGAACAGGACTAGCGGGAGGGCCCGGCAAAAACATTCAGTACTTC. Protein: CASRTGLAGGPGKNIQYF.